This passage covers 26 T cell receptor beta chains from one sample sequenced in a study of shared clonotypes between healthy human individuals. The method was immunoSEQ multiplex PCR; TCRdb's version includes in-frame clones alone and lacks a portion of them. The sample holds over a million clones; approximately 80% are singletons and the top ten take 0.5% to 0.6%. Sample: memory CD4+ T cells from PBMCs. Subset: CD45RA-negative fraction. These receptors came from a man between 18 and 29 years old in good health. Some clones in this sample may be carry-over from other donors' samples.

V is TRBV21-1 and J is TRBJ1-2; the table's D gene call, TRBD1, was not cross checked with the DNA. TRBV21-1 constitutes a pseudogene. This CDR3 has 15 amino acids. CDR3 region: CASSKVRGPHYGYTF. The CDR3 nucleotides read TGTGCCAGCAGCAAAGTGAGGGGGCCCCACTATGGCTACACCTTC.

The rearrangement joins TRBV7-8 to TRBJ1-2, with D unresolved. The V and J ends lost 1 base and 4 bases respectively, with 13 bases between them. Germline V gene lookup returns CDR1 SGHVS and CDR2 FQNEAQ. This CDR3 has 15 residues. CDR3: CASSLGRPSIYGYTF. CDR3 bases: TGTGCCAGCAGCTTAGGCAGACCATCCATCTATGGCTACACCTTC.

The chain uses TRBV29-1 and TRBJ2-2; D possibly corresponds to TRBD2 (6 bases). Trimming removed 7 bases from V and 4 bases from J, with 16 bases in between. The CDR3 loop spans 14 amino acids. Germline V gene lookup returns CDR1 SQVTM and CDR2 ANQGSEA. The CDR3 nucleotides read TGCAGCGCTACGCTGGGGGGAGGCACCGGGGAGCTGTTTTTT. Residues: CSATLGGGTGELFF.

This clone was observed a handful of times. This may come from a read error, since a much larger clone is one base off. The chain recombines TRBV14 with TRBJ1-1, with no clear D. V shed 2 bases and J shed 0 bases, with 4 bases lying between them. Per the germline V gene, CDR1 is SGHDN and CDR2 is FVKESK. This CDR3 spans 13 amino acids. The CDR3 region has the DNA TGTGCCAGCAGCCAAAATATGAACACTGAAGCTTTCTTT. This gives the protein CASSQNMNTEAFF.

The gene calls are TRBV2 and TRBJ1-3, with TRBD1 matching over 9 bases. Trimming at V came to 6 bases and at J to 0 bases, leaving 9 bases not matched to a gene. This CDR3 has 17 amino acids. Germline CDR1 is SNHLY and CDR2 is FYNNEI. CDR3: CASSEQGAPGSGNTIYF. The DNA for the CDR3 is TGTGCCAGCAGCGAACAGGGGGCGCCCGGCTCTGGAAACACCATATATTTT.

In regard to this clone: Given a much more abundant clone one base away, this may be a read error. CDR3 sequence reads: CASAWGSYEQYF. In nucleotides, the CDR3 is TGTGCCAGCGCTTGGGGCTCCTACGAGCAGTACTTC. V usage is TRBV2 and J usage is TRBJ2-7; D uncertain. The CDR3 runs to 12 residues. CDR1 SNHLY and CDR2 FYNNEI come from the germline V gene. V lost 8 bases, J lost 0 bases, and 8 bases lay in between.

The chain is built from TRBV30 and TRBJ1-1, with D unclear. The CDR3 extends over 11 amino acids. The V and J ends lost 3 bases and 3 bases respectively, with 5 bases between them. Per germline, CDR1 GTSNPN and CDR2 SVGIG (reference sequence). CDR3 DNA sequence: TGTGCCTGGAGATGGGACACTGAAGCTTTCTTT. Translating it yields CAWRWDTEAFF.

This clone was observed a few times. The gene calls are TRBV29-1 and TRBJ1-1, with TRBD1 as a possible D gene (5 bases). Germline loops: CDR1 SQVTM, CDR2 ANQGSEA. The V end was cut by 1 base, the J end by 5 bases, with 14 bases between. This CDR3 comprises 14 residues. The CDR3 spells CSVEVRGRVTEAFF. Written as DNA, the CDR3 is TGCAGCGTTGAAGTCCGGGGCAGGGTGACTGAAGCTTTCTTT.

This clone was found once. Different DNA sequences within this sample yield the same CDR3. The rearrangement links TRBV5-1 to TRBJ2-1, with TRBD2 identical over 10 bases. Per the germline V gene, CDR1 is SGHRS and CDR2 is YFSETQ. V dropped 4 bases and J dropped 2; count of bases not matched to a gene: 3. This CDR3 is 15 amino acids long. CDR3 sequence: CASSRLAGAYNEQFF. CDR3 bases: TGCGCCAGCAGCCGTCTAGCGGGGGCCTACAATGAGCAGTTCTTC.

The chain couples TRBV18 to TRBJ1-2, with TRBD1 identical over 10 bases. This CDR3 has 15 residues. CDR1 and CDR2 from the germline V gene are KGHSH and LQKENI. V was pared by 4 bases and J by 4 bases, with 6 bases of the junction left unmatched. The CDR3: CASSLDRGLGYGYTF. For the CDR3, the DNA is TGTGCCAGCTCACTCGACAGGGGGCTTGGCTATGGCTACACCTTC.

The chain recombines TRBV12-1 with TRBJ2-5. TRBV12-1 represents a pseudogene. CDR3 size: 13 residues. DNA of the CDR3: TGTGCCACTCGACCGGCAACTCAAGAGACCCAGTACTTC. Protein product: CATRPATQETQYF.

The chain carries TRBV28 and TRBJ2-3; TRBD1 agrees at 7 bases. V dropped 5 bases and J dropped 2; count of bases not matched to a gene: 7. Germline V gene lookup returns CDR1 MDHEN and CDR2 SYDVKM. The CDR3 sequence is 15 residues long. The CDR3 coding sequence is TGTGCCAGCAGTGGGAGAGGGGGCCTCACAGATACGCAGTATTTT. It is translated as CASSGRGGLTDTQYF.

V gene TRBV7-3 combines with J gene TRBJ2-1; 9 nucleotides align to TRBD1. The germline CDR1 and CDR2 sequences are SGHTA and FQGTGA. Trimming took 4 bases from V and 10 from J; bases not matched to a gene: 2. This CDR3 is built from 12 residues. The CDR3 DNA reads as TGTGCCAGCAGCTCAACAGGGGGCGAGCAGTTCTTC. It encodes CASSSTGGEQFF.

The chain links TRBV10-3 to TRBJ1-5, with 10 bases lining up with TRBD1. The V gene's germline CDR1 is ENHRY and CDR2 SYGVKD. This CDR3 contains 14 residues. The V and J ends lost 3 bases and 6 bases, in that order; junction bases with no gene match: 2. CDR3 DNA sequence: TGTGCCATCAGTGACGGGACAGGGGCTCAGCCCCAGCATTTT. Its protein is CAISDGTGAQPQHF.

The J gene is TRBJ1-3, the V gene TRBV9, with TRBD1 as a possible D gene (6 bases). The V and J ends lost 3 bases and 0 bases respectively, with 13 bases between them. Germline CDR1 reads SGDLS; CDR2 reads YYNGEE. This CDR3 region has 16 residues. CDR3: CASSAAGASSGNTIYF. The CDR3 DNA is TGTGCCAGCAGCGCAGCAGGGGCCTCCTCTGGAAACACCATATATTTT.

The chain uses TRBV10-3 and TRBJ2-7; 7 bases match TRBD1. Germline lookup yields CDR1 ENHRY and CDR2 SYGVKD. V shed 0 bases, J shed 12 bases, and the junction held 14 bases outside the gene matches. The CDR3 loop spans 15 amino acids. The CDR3 DNA sequence: TGTGCCATCAGTGAGTCCGGGGTAGACAGGGCGGTAACGTACTTC. Translating gives CAISESGVDRAVTYF.

Remarks on this clone: Other DNA variants within this sample encode the same CDR3. The V call is TRBV7-9, the J call TRBJ1-1; D is unresolved. Trimming cost V 1 base and J 4 bases, with 1 base left between them. This CDR3 has 11 amino acids. CDR1 is SEHNR and CDR2 is FQNEAQ in the germline V gene (reference sequence). CDR3 sequence (DNA): TGTGCCAGCAGCTTAGGCACTGAAGCTTTCTTT. The encoded protein is CASSLGTEAFF.

This rearrangement joins TRBV6-1 to TRBJ1-2, with D perhaps TRBD1 (5 bases). CDR1 MNHNS and CDR2 SASEGT come from the germline V gene. Trimming shortened V by 6 bases and J by 8 bases, and 16 bases separated the two germline ends. The CDR3 is 13 amino acids. Written as DNA, the CDR3 is TGTGCCAGCAGGGGGCAGGGAGTCGTGGGCTACACCTTC. Translation: CASRGQGVVGYTF.

The V gene is TRBV6-5, the J gene TRBJ2-7; 10 bases match TRBD2. Germline values: CDR1 MNHEY, CDR2 SVGAGI. This CDR3 has 14 residues. V gave up 6 bases and J gave up 5 bases; unmatched junction bases: 7. The CDR3 sequence is CASSLAGAVHEQYF. As DNA, the CDR3 is TGTGCCAGCAGCCTAGCGGGAGCGGTCCACGAGCAGTACTTC.

V and J are TRBV5-1 and TRBJ2-5; 16 positions agree with TRBD2. The V gene end was trimmed by 2 bases and the J gene end by 5 bases; junction bases not matched to a gene: 9. Germline V lookup: CDR1 SGHRS, CDR2 YFSETQ. CDR3 size: 18 residues. CDR3 sequence reads: CASSFAGTSGRAGETQYF. The CDR3 DNA follows: TGCGCCAGCAGCTTCGCCGGGACTAGCGGGAGGGCCGGGGAGACCCAGTACTTC.

V and J are TRBV5-1 and TRBJ1-4, with D possibly TRBD1 on 6 matching bases. Germline assignment: CDR1 SGHRS and CDR2 YFSETQ. The germline V and J ends were trimmed by 0 bases and 12 bases, with 12 bases remaining between them. CDR3 length: 13 residues. The CDR3 here is CASSLGPGEELFF. The CDR3, as DNA: TGCGCCAGCAGCTTGGGTCCAGGGGAGGAACTGTTTTTT.

This clone occurred a few times. J is TRBJ2-2 and V is TRBV28; weak D call: TRBD2 (6 bases). The CDR3 sequence is 15 residues long. Germline V CDR1 and CDR2: MDHEN, SYDVKM. V gave up 11 bases and J gave up 3 bases, with 19 bases separating them. The CDR3 is CALRPGDRDTGELFF. CDR3 nucleotide sequence: TGTGCCTTACGACCGGGGGACCGTGACACCGGGGAGCTGTTTTTT.

This clone has ten or more counts. Other DNA sequences in the same sample also yield this CDR3. The chain couples TRBV5-6 to TRBJ1-1, with a possible D match to TRBD1 (5 bases). CDR3 length: 13 residues. Germline V gene sequence: CDR1 SGHDT, CDR2 YYEEEE. V lost 4 bases, J lost 0 bases, and 7 bases lay in between. In DNA form, the CDR3 reads TGTGCCAGCAGCCTGACAGTGAACACTGAAGCTTTCTTT. This codes for CASSLTVNTEAFF.

The chain has TRBV30 and TRBJ2-1; 13 bases match TRBD2. Germline loops: CDR1 GTSNPN, CDR2 SVGIG (reference sequence). J gave up 1 base and V 4 bases, and 1 base lay outside the gene matches. The CDR3 consists of 15 residues. CDR3 sequence: CAWILAGGSYNEQFF. CDR3 sequence (DNA): TGTGCCTGGATACTAGCGGGAGGGTCCTACAATGAGCAGTTCTTC.

This chain joins TRBV7-9 and TRBJ2-7, with 8 bases fitting TRBD2. J gave up 7 bases and V 5 bases, and 16 bases lay outside the gene matches. The CDR3 runs to 16 residues. CDR1 is SEHNR and CDR2 is FQNEAQ in the germline V gene (reference sequence). CDR3 sequence (DNA): TGTGCCAGCAGCGCCCAGCCGGGACTAGGAGCATGGGAGCAGTACTTC. Amino acid sequence: CASSAQPGLGAWEQYF.

This chain links TRBV14 with TRBJ2-5, with D possibly being TRBD2 (5 bases). Trimming pared 5 bases from V and 1 base from J, leaving 11 bases between. The CDR3 is 14 amino acids. CDR1 and CDR2 (germline): SGHDN, FVKESK. The CDR3 protein is CASSYFGIQETQYF. DNA of the CDR3: TGTGCCAGCAGCTACTTCGGGATCCAAGAGACCCAGTACTTC.